These 18 T cell receptor beta chains were sequenced from one sample in a study of glioma-infiltrating T cells. Amplification of TCR alpha and beta CDR3 regions from RNA used iRepertoire nested multiplex PCR. A single record per CDR3 protein comes from TCRdb applying MiXCR to the multiplex PCR reads. Of roughly 200,000 distinct CDR3 sequences in the sample, more than 35% are singletons; the top ten hold around 5.3%. The sequenced material came from glioma tissue, nonneoplastic brain tissue, or PBMCs (not recorded which). These TCRs come from a human donor with low-grade glioma or glioblastoma, undergoing nonglioma brain surgery, or in good health (not recorded which).

This clonotype was seen many times. The gene calls are TRBV25-1 and TRBJ2-7; TRBD1 or TRBD2 may be the D gene (6 bases each). The V and J ends lost 8 bases and 5 bases respectively, with 16 bases between them. The CDR3 totals 13 residues. Germline lookup yields CDR1 MGHDK and CDR2 SYGVNS. The CDR3 sequence: CASQVGGPNEQYF. CDR3 nucleotides: TGTGCCAGCCAAGTAGGGGGGCCAAACGAGCAGTACTTC.

With respect to this clonotype: A read error may be the cause here, since a much bigger clone is one base away. The CDR3 does not close with the conserved phenylalanine or tryptophan, likely indicating a read error. The V call is TRBV2, the J call TRBJ2-1; no definite D call. The V gene's germline CDR1 is SNHLY and CDR2 FYNNEI. CDR3 length: 14 residues. Trimming stripped 3 bases from V and 5 bases from J, with 11 bases between. CDR3 protein: CASSDRVQDNEQFL. The CDR3 DNA is TGTGCCAGCAGTGATAGGGTCCAAGACAATGAGCAGTTCTTA.

This clonotype was seen many times. This chain joins TRBV6-1 and TRBJ2-7, with D perhaps matching TRBD1 (6 bases). Looked up from germline, CDR1 is MNHNS and CDR2 is SASEGT. The CDR3 contains 11 residues. V shed 6 bases and J shed 4 bases, with 7 bases lying between them. The CDR3 DNA reads as TGTGCCAGCAGAGGGGGATACGAGCAGTACTTC. It is translated as CASRGGYEQYF.

This clonotype was detected ten times or more. CDR3 sequence reads: CASSSQGLPIYNEQFF. CDR3 nucleotide sequence: TGTGCCAGCAGCTCCCAAGGACTTCCTATCTACAATGAGCAGTTCTTC. The V gene is TRBV11-2, the J gene TRBJ2-1; D possibly corresponds to TRBD2 (5 bases). Germline loops: CDR1 SGHAT, CDR2 FQNNGV. The CDR3 is 16 residues long. Trimming took off 4 bases at V and 3 bases at J, with 16 bases between the two ends.

This clonotype was found many times. The rearrangement joins TRBV2 to TRBJ1-1, with 7 bases identical to TRBD1. The V segment lost 1 base and the J segment 1 base; nucleotides outside the gene matches: 6. The CDR3 has 16 residues. Germline lookup yields CDR1 SNHLY and CDR2 FYNNEI. In DNA, the CDR3 is TGTGCCAGCAGTGAAGGGGCTTGGGACAGGAACACTGAAGCTTTCTTT. Its protein is CASSEGAWDRNTEAFF.

Comments on this clonotype: The germline gene is not matched at one end of the junction; a read error may be the cause. The rearrangement links TRBV19 to TRBJ2-1; D might be TRBD2 (5 bases). Germline loops: CDR1 LNHDA, CDR2 SQIVND (reference sequence). This CDR3 region has 15 residues. The DNA of the CDR3 is TGTGCCAGAGGAGGTCGCTTCCTCTCCTACAATGAGCAGTTCTTT. It codes for CARGGRFLSYNEQFF.

Many counts were recorded for this clonotype. The chain carries TRBV3-1 and TRBJ2-3; D unresolved. With 3 bases removed from V and 3 bases from J, the gap between germline ends came to 10 bases. CDR3 size: 14 residues. Germline CDR1 is LGHDT and CDR2 is YNNKEL (reference sequence). As DNA, the CDR3 is TGTGCCAGCAGCCAGCGGCCGGCAACAGATACGCAGTATTTT. As protein: CASSQRPATDTQYF.

The chain joins TRBV29-1 to TRBJ1-1; no clear D gene. The CDR3 is made up of 11 amino acids. Trimming shortened V by 5 bases and J by 4 bases, and 8 bases separated the two germline ends. Per germline, CDR1 SQVTM and CDR2 ANQGSEA. The CDR3 nucleotides are TGCAGCGTTCTAGCCGCCACTGAAGCTTTCTTT. As protein: CSVLAATEAFF.

This clonotype was picked up many times. V usage is TRBV28 and J usage is TRBJ2-3; 12 positions match TRBD2. Germline lookup yields CDR1 MDHEN and CDR2 SYDVKM. The CDR3 extends over 17 amino acids. The J segment lost 1 base and the V segment lost 3 bases, leaving 5 bases of the junction unmatched. The CDR3 is CASSFSRLAGGTDTQYF. The CDR3 bases are TGTGCCAGCAGTTTTTCCCGACTAGCGGGAGGCACAGATACGCAGTATTTT.

This clonotype was seen many times. The V call is TRBV12-3 or TRBV12-4, the J call TRBJ2-3; no firm D call. The V end lost 4 bases, the J end lost 2 bases, and 10 bases lay between the germline ends. The CDR3 totals 14 residues. The CDR3 DNA reads TGTGCCAGCAGTTCCGGCGGAAACACAGATACGCAGTATTTT. It translates to CASSSGGNTDTQYF.

This clonotype was picked up a small number of times. The chain carries TRBV12-5 and TRBJ2-7, with D perhaps TRBD2 (6 bases). CDR1 is LGHNT and CDR2 is FRNRAP in the germline V gene. The CDR3 runs to 17 residues. Trimming pared 1 base from V and 2 bases from J, leaving 18 bases between. Here the CDR3 DNA reads TGTGCTAGTGGTTTGGCTCTCGAGACGGGGGTCCCCTACGAGCAGTACTTC. Its protein product is CASGLALETGVPYEQYF.

The chain recombines TRBV14 with TRBJ1-1; unclear D gene. Germline V gives CDR1 SGHDN, CDR2 FVKESK. CDR3 length: 12 residues. Between the trimmed V and J ends, which lost 0 bases and 8 bases, there was a span of 7 bases. The CDR3 bases are TGTGCCAGCAGCCAAGAAGACATAGAAGCTTTCTTT. Its protein product is CASSQEDIEAFF.

This clonotype came up a few times. The J gene is TRBJ1-5, the V gene TRBV6-1, with 7 bases identical to TRBD1. From germline, CDR1 is MNHNS and CDR2 SASEGT. V lost 6 bases, J lost 1 base, and 15 bases stayed unmatched. This CDR3 is built from 18 residues. Written as DNA, the CDR3 is TGTGCCAGCAGACCCCGGGACAGTCTAGTAATAAGCAATCAGCCCCAGCATTTT. Protein sequence: CASRPRDSLVISNQPQHF.

V is TRBV27 and J is TRBJ2-7; a weak D match, TRBD2 (5 bases). V gave up 2 bases and J gave up 4 bases, with 15 bases separating them. The length of the CDR3 is 15 residues. Germline-derived CDR1 and CDR2 are MNHEY and SMNVEV (reference sequence). The CDR3 is CASSLGGRLSYEQYF. The CDR3 nucleotides are TGTGCCAGCAGTTTAGGAGGACGGCTGTCGTACGAGCAGTACTTC.

At least ten counts were recorded for this clonotype. The chain is built from TRBV7-3 and TRBJ1-1; 7 bases align to TRBD1. Germline V gene data show CDR1 as SGHTA and CDR2 as FQGTGA. With V trimmed by 4 bases and J by 3 bases, 2 bases remained unmatched. The CDR3 has 13 residues. The CDR3 here is CASSSDRDTEAFF. CDR3 nucleotide sequence: TGTGCCAGCAGCTCAGACAGGGACACTGAAGCTTTCTTT.

This clonotype was counted many times. The CDR3 sequence is CASRGDGHYEQYF. CDR3 nucleotide sequence: TGTGCCAGCAGAGGGGACGGACACTACGAGCAGTACTTC. The V call is TRBV28, the J call TRBJ2-7; D could derive from TRBD1 or TRBD2 (5 bases each). Trimming took off 6 bases at V and 3 bases at J, with 12 bases between the two ends. There are 13 residues in the CDR3. CDR1 and CDR2 from the germline V gene are MDHEN and SYDVKM.

This clonotype was observed many times. The genes are TRBV7-3 and TRBJ2-7; a weak D match, TRBD2 (7 bases). V lost 3 bases to trimming and J lost 4 bases, with 16 bases between them. In germline, CDR1 is SGHTA, CDR2 FQGTGA. The CDR3 is 15 residues long. This chain's CDR3 is CASSLEQGGSYEQYF. CDR3 sequence (DNA): TGTGCCAGCAGCTTGGAACAGGGAGGGAGTTACGAGCAGTACTTC.

The chain links TRBV24-1 to TRBJ2-1, with 9 bases lining up with TRBD2. The CDR3 covers 15 residues. The junction had 5 bases not matched to a gene; V was cut back by 0 bases and J by 9 bases. The germline gives CDR1 KGHDR, CDR2 SFDVKD. CDR3 sequence reads: CATSDLVAGGAEQFF. CDR3 DNA: TGTGCCACCAGTGATTTGGTGGCGGGAGGGGCTGAGCAGTTCTTC.